These 3 T cell receptor beta chains share one sample of origin, sequenced in a study of early T cells in non-severe SARS-CoV-2 infection. MiXCR, run by TCRdb on the 5' RACE reads, gives a single entry per CDR3 protein. The table records 55,000 to 75,000 distinct CDR3 sequences, roughly 7.7% of them present only once. The specimen sequenced was whole blood. Every receptor here comes from an adult who was a healthcare worker with PCR-confirmed SARS-CoV-2 infection or an uninfected control (not recorded which).

This clonotype was seen a few times. V and J are TRBV14 and TRBJ1-2; D is perhaps TRBD1 (5 bases). CDR1 and CDR2 (germline): SGHDN, FVKESK. The germline V and J ends were trimmed by 1 base and 7 bases, with 10 bases remaining between them. There are 13 residues in the CDR3. The CDR3 here is CASSQGRDLGYTF. DNA for the CDR3: TGTGCCAGCAGCCAAGGGAGGGACCTTGGCTACACCTTC.

This clonotype occurred many times. This chain connects TRBV20-1 to TRBJ2-3; D might be TRBD2 (6 bases). The germline gives CDR1 DFQATT, CDR2 SNEGSKA (reference sequence). This CDR3 region has 16 residues. Between the trimmed V and J ends, which lost 0 bases and 2 bases, there was a span of 15 bases. CDR3 in amino acids: CSAREGGAYFTDTQYF. DNA for the CDR3: TGCAGTGCTAGAGAAGGAGGGGCATACTTCACAGATACGCAGTATTTT.

At least ten counts were recorded for this clonotype. This chain links TRBV20-1 with TRBJ2-1; TRBD2 matches at 8 bases. Germline-derived CDR1 and CDR2 are DFQATT and SNEGSKA (reference sequence). CDR3 length equals 14 residues. After removal of 5 bases from V and 9 bases from J, the junction contained 12 bases not matched to a gene. CDR3: CSAPRGTGGVEQFF. In DNA form, the CDR3 reads TGCAGTGCTCCCAGAGGAACGGGAGGGGTTGAGCAGTTCTTC.